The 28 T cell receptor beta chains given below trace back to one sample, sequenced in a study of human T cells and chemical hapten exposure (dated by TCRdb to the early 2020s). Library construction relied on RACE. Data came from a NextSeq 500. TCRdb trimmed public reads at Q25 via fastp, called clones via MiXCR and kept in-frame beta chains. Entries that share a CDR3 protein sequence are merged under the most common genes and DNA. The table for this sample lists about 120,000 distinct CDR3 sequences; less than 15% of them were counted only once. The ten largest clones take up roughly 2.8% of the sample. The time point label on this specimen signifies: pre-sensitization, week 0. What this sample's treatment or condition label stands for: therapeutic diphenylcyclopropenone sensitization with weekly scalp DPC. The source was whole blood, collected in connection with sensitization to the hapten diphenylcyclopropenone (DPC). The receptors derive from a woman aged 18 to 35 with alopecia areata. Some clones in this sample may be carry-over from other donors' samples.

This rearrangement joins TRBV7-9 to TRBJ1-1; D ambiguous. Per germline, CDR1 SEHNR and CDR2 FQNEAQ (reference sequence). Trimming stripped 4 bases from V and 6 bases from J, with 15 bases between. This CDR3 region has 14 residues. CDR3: CASSSNSNSAEAFF. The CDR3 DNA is TGTGCCAGCAGCTCCAACTCGAACAGTGCTGAAGCTTTCTTT.

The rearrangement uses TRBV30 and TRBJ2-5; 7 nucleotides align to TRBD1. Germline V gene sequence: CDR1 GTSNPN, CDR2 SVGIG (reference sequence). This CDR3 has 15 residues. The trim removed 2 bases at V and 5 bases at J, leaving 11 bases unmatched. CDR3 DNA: TGTGCCTGGAGTAAAAAGGGGGCGATCCCTGAGACCCAGTACTTC. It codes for CAWSKKGAIPETQYF.

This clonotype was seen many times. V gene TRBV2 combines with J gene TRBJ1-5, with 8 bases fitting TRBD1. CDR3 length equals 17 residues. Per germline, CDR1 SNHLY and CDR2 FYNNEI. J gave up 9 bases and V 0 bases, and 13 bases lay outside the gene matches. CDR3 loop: CASSEAGRGLDFGPQHF. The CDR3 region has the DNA TGTGCCAGCAGTGAAGCTGGCAGGGGGCTTGACTTTGGGCCCCAGCATTTT. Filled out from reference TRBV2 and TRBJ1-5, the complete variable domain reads EPEVTQTPSHQVTQMGQEVILRCVPISNHLYFYWYRQILGQKVEFLVSFYNNEISEKSEIFDDQFSVERPDGSNFTLKIRSTKLEDSAMYFCASSEAGRGLDFGPQHFGDGTRLSIL.

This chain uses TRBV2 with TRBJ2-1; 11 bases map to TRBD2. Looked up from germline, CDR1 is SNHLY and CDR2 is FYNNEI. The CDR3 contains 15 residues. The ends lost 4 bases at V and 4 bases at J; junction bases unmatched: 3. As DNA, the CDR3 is TGTGCCAGCAGTGTTAGCGGGGGGGCTTACAATGAGCAGTTCTTC. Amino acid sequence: CASSVSGGAYNEQFF.

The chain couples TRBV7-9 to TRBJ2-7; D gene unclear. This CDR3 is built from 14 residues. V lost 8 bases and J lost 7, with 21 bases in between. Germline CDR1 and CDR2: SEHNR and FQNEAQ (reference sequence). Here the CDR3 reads CASYTSGEPEEQYF. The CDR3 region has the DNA TGTGCCAGCTACACCTCCGGCGAGCCTGAGGAGCAGTACTTC.

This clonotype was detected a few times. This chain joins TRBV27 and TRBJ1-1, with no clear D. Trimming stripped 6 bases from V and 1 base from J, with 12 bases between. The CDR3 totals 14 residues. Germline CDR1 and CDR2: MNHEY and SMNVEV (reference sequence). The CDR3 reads CASRTYDGNTEAFF. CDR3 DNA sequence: TGTGCCAGCAGGACTTATGATGGGAACACTGAAGCTTTCTTT.

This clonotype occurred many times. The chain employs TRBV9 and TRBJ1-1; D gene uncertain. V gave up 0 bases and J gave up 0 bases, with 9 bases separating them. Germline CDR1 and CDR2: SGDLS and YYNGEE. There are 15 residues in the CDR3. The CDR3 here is CASSVVTALNTEAFF. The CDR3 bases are TGTGCCAGCAGCGTAGTAACGGCCTTGAACACTGAAGCTTTCTTT.

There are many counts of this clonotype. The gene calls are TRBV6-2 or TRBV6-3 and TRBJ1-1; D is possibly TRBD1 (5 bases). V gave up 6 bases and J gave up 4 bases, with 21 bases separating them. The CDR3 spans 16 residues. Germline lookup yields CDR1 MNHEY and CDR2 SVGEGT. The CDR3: CASSPSGGPGGTEAFF. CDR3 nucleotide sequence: TGTGCCAGCAGCCCTAGCGGGGGTCCCGGGGGCACTGAAGCTTTCTTT.

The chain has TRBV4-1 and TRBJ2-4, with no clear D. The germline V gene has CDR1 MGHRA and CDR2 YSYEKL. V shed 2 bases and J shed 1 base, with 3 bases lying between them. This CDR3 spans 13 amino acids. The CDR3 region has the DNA TGCGCCAGCAGCCAATCGGCCAAAAACATTCAGTACTTC. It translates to CASSQSAKNIQYF.

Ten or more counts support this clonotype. CDR3 in DNA: TGTGCCAGCAGCAACGACTGGACAGGGGGCACAGATACGCAGTATTTT. This encodes CASSNDWTGGTDTQYF. The rearrangement uses TRBV2 and TRBJ2-3, with TRBD1 matching 9 bases. The CDR3 is made up of 16 amino acids. After removal of 6 bases from V and 1 base from J, the junction contained 8 bases not matched to a gene. From germline, CDR1 is SNHLY and CDR2 FYNNEI.

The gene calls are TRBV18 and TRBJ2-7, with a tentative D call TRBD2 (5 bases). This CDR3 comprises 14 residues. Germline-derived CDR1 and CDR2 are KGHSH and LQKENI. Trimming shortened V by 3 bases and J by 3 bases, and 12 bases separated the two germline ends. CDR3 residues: CASSPAGRVYEQYF. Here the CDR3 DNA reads TGTGCCAGCTCACCTGCGGGCAGAGTCTACGAGCAGTACTTC.

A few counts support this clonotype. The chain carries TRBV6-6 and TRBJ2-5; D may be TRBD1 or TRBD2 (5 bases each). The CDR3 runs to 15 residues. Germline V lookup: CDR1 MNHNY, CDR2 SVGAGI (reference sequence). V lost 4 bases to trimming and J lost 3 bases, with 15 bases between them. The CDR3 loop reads CASSSGTAPEETQYF. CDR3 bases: TGTGCCAGCAGTTCCGGGACCGCGCCGGAAGAGACCCAGTACTTC.

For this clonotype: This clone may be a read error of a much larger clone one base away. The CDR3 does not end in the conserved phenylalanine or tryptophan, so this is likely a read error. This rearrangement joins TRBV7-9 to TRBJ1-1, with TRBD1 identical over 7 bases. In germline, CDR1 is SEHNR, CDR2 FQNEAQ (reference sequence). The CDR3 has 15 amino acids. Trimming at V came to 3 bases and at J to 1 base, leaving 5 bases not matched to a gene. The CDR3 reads CASSFPTGTNTEAFL. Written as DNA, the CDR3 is TGTGCCAGCAGCTTCCCGACAGGGACGAACACTGAAGCTTTCCTT.

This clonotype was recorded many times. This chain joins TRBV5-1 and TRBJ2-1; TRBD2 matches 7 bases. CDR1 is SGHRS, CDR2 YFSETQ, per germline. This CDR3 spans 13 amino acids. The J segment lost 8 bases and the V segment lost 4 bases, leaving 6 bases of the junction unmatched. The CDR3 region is CASSRLGGDEQFF. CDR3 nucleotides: TGCGCCAGCAGCCGGCTGGGAGGGGATGAGCAGTTCTTC.

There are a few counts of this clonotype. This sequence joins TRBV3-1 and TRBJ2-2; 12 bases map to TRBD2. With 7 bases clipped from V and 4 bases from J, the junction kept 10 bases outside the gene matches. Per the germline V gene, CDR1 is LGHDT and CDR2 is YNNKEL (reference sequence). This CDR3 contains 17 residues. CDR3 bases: TGTGCCAGCAAGGAACTAGCGGGGGGCCGAAGCACCGGGGAGCTGTTTTTT. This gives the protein CASKELAGGRSTGELFF.

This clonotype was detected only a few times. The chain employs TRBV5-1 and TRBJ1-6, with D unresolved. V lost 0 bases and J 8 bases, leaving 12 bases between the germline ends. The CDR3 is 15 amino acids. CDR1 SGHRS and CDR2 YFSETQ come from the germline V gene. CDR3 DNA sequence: TGCGCCAGCAGCTTGGGGGCAACCACCGATTCACCCCTCCACTTT. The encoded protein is CASSLGATTDSPLHF.

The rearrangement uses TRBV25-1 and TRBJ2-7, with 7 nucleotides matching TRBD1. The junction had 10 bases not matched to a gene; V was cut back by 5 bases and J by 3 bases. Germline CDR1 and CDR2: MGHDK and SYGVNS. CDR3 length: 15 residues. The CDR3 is CASSLIGDSIYEQYF. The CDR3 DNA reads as TGTGCCAGCAGTTTGATAGGGGACAGTATCTACGAGCAGTACTTC.

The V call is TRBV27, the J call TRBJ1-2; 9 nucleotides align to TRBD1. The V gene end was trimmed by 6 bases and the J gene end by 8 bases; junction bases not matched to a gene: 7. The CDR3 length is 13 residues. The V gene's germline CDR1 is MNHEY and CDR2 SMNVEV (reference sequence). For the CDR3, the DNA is TGTGCCAGCAGGAACAGGGGGCCGGGAGGCTACACCTTC. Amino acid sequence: CASRNRGPGGYTF.

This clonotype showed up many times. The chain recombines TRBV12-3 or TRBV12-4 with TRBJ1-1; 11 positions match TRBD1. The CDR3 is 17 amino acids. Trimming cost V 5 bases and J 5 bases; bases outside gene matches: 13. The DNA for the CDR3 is TGTGCCAGCAGTCCGAAACACCGGGACAGGGGGTTTACTGAAGCTTTCTTT. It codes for CASSPKHRDRGFTEAFF.

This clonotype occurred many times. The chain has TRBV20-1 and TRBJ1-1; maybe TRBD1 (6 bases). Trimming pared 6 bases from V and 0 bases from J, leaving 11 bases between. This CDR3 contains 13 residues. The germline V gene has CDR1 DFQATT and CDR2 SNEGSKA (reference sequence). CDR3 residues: CSARQELNTEAFF. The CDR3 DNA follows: TGCAGTGCCCGACAGGAACTGAACACTGAAGCTTTCTTT.

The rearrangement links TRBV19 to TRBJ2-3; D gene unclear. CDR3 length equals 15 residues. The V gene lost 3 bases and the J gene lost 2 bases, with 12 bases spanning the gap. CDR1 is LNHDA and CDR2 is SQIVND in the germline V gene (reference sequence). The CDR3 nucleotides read TGTGCCAGTAGTATGTCCTCACCGAACACAGATACGCAGTATTTT. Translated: CASSMSSPNTDTQYF. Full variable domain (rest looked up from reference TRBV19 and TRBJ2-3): DGGITQSPKYLFRKEGQNVTLSCEQNLNHDAMYWYRQDPGQGLRLIYYSQIVNDFQKGDIAEGYSVSREKKESFPLTVTSAQKNPTAFYLCASSMSSPNTDTQYFGPGTRLTVL.

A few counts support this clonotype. CDR3 sequence reads: CASSAGGGTDTQYF. In DNA, the CDR3 is TGTGCCAGCAGTGCGGGGGGCGGCACAGATACGCAGTATTTT. The chain has TRBV6-2 or TRBV6-3 and TRBJ2-3; TRBD2 agrees at 8 bases. J was trimmed by 1 base and V by 5 bases; bases with no gene match: 2. The CDR3 loop spans 14 amino acids. The germline CDR1 and CDR2 sequences are MNHEY and SVGEGT.

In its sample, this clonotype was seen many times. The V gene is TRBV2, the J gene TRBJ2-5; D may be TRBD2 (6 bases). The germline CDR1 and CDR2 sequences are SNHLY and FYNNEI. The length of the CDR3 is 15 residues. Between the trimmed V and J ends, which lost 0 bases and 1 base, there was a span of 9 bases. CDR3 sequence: CASSEALGGQETQYF. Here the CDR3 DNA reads TGTGCCAGCAGTGAAGCGCTCGGGGGCCAAGAGACCCAGTACTTC.

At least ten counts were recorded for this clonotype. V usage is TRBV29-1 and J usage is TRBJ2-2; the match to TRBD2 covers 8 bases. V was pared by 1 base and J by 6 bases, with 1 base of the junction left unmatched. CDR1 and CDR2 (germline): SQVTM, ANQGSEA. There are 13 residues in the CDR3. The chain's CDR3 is CSVEVGLAGELFF. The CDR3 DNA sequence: TGCAGCGTTGAAGTGGGACTAGCCGGGGAGCTGTTTTTT.

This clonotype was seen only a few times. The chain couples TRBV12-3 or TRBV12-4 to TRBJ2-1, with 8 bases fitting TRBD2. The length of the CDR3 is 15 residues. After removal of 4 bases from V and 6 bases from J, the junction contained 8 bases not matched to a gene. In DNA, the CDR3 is TGTGCCAGCAGTTCCCGGGGGGGCCTGGCCAATGAGCAGTTCTTC. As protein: CASSSRGGLANEQFF.

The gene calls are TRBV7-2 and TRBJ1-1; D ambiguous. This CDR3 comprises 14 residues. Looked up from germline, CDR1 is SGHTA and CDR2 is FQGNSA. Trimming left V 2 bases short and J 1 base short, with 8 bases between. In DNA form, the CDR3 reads TGTGCCAGCAGCTTAAATTACAGGAACACTGAAGCTTTCTTT. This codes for CASSLNYRNTEAFF.

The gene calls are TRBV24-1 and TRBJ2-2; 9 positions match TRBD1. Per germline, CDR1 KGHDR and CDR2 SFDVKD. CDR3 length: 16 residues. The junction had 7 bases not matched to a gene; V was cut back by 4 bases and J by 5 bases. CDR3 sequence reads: CATSDPQGQGTGELFF. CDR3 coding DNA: TGTGCCACCAGTGACCCACAGGGACAGGGAACCGGGGAGCTGTTTTTT.

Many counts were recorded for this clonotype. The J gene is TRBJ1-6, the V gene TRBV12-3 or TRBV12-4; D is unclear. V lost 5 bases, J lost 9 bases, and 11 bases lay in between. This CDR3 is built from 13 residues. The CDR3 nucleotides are TGTGCCAGCAGTCAAGAGAGCCTTTCACCCCTCCACTTT. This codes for CASSQESLSPLHF.